The source of this TCR beta chain is a study of CD8 T cells in Susac syndrome. The V gene's germline CDR1 is SGHTA and CDR2 FQGTGA. The CDR3 extends over 14 amino acids. J lost 1 base, V lost 4 bases, and 2 bases had no gene match. It was with random hexamers that about 0.45 to 1 ug RNA was reverse transcribed. TCRdb ran MiXCR on the immunoSEQ multiplex PCR reads and lists one entry per CDR3 protein. The sample holds 71,000 or so distinct CDR3 sequences; 96% are singletons and the top ten take roughly 0.11%. This TCR derives from a human donor with multiple sclerosis. The sample taken for sequencing was CD4+ T cells from PBMCs. The chain recombines TRBV7-3 with TRBJ2-3; 7 bases line up with TRBD2. This CDR3 is CASSYSGGTDTQYF. The CDR3 bases are TGTGCCAGCAGCTACAGCGGGGGCACAGATACGCAGTATTTT. Drawing the rest from reference TRBV7-3 and TRBJ2-3, the complete variable domain is GAGVSQTPSNKVTEKGKYVELRCDPISGHTALYWYRQSLGQGPEFLIYFQGTGAADDSGLPNDRFFAVRPEGSVSTLKIQRTERGDSAVYLCASSYSGGTDTQYFGPGTRLTVL.